The rows below give T cell receptor beta chains drawn from one sample of a study of T cells after yellow fever vaccination. TCRdb re-derived calls from the 5' RACE reads in MiXCR, one entry per CDR3 protein. Altogether about 400,000 distinct CDR3 sequences are present, around 6.5% being singletons, with the ten largest covering about 15%. The sequences come from PBMCs, collected 5 days after the yellow fever booster vaccination. All receptors derive from a man aged 25-40 years who received the YFV17D yellow fever vaccine. The CDR3 runs from the conserved cysteine through the conserved F or W. A D gene is named only where the DNA matches it firmly. Where a row states a size, it is once, few, many or the class of an expanded clone; other rows omit it.

j_gene,abundance,v_gene,len,d_gene,CDR3nt,CDR3aa
TRBJ2-6,many,TRBV7-9,15,.,TGTGCCAGCAGCTTCCAAAATAGTGGGGCCAACGTCCTGACTTTC,CASSFQNSGANVLTF
TRBJ2-5,.,TRBV12-3/TRBV12-4,15,.,TGTGCCAGCAGTTTACGGGCAGAGACCCAGGAGACCCAGTACTTC,CASSLRAETQETQYF
TRBJ1-2,.,TRBV3-1,14,TRBD1,TGTGCCAGCAGCCAAAGGGGAGGGACAGCTGGCTACACCTTC,CASSQRGGTAGYTF
TRBJ2-1,.,TRBV29-1,11,.,TGCAGCGTGGGGGGCCCGGGTGAGCAGTTCTTC,CSVGGPGEQFF
TRBJ2-7,many,TRBV6-2/TRBV6-3,13,TRBD1,TGTGCCACCGACGACAGGGTTCGTTACGAGCAGTACTTC,CATDDRVRYEQYF
TRBJ2-7,few,TRBV7-2,15,.,TGTGCCAGCAGCCCCCGGGTTGGTGGCTCCTACGAGCAGTACTTC,CASSPRVGGSYEQYF
TRBJ1-4,few,TRBV29-1,12,.,TGCAGCGTTGCAATTAAGGGTGAAAAACTGTTTTTT,CSVAIKGEKLFF
TRBJ2-1,many,TRBV24-1,16,TRBD1,TGTGCCACCAGTGATTGGGGACAGGGAATCGACAATGAGCAGTTCTTC,CATSDWGQGIDNEQFF
TRBJ1-1,few,TRBV6-1,15,.,TGTGCCAGCAGGAAGGAGGAGGGGATGAACACTGAAGCTTTCTTT,CASRKEEGMNTEAFF
TRBJ2-7,many,TRBV7-2,14,.,TGTGCCAGCAGCTTAGGGCCCTTGACCTACGAGCAGTACTTC,CASSLGPLTYEQYF
TRBJ2-7,many,TRBV5-6,15,TRBD2,TGTGCCAGCAGCTCCCGGACTAGCGGGAACTACGAGCAGTACTTC,CASSSRTSGNYEQYF
TRBJ2-1,many,TRBV5-6,17,TRBD2,TGTGCCAGCAGCCTGAGGACTAGCGGGAGACTCTACAATGAGCAGTTCTTC,CASSLRTSGRLYNEQFF
TRBJ2-4,many,TRBV28,12,.,TGTGCCAGCAGTTTACTATCGCACATTCAGTACTTC,CASSLLSHIQYF